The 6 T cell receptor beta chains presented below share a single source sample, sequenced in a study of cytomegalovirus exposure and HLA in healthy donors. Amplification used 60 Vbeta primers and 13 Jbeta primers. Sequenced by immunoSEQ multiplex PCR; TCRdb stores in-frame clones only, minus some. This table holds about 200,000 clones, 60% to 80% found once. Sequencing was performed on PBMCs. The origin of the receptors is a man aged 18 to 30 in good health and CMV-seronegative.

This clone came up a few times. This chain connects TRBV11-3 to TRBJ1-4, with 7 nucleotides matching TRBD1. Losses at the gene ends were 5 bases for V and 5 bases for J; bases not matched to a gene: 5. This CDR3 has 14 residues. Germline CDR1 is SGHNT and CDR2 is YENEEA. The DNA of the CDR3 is TGTGCCAGCAGCGGGGAGACAGGGAATGAAAAACTGTTTTTT. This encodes CASSGETGNEKLFF.

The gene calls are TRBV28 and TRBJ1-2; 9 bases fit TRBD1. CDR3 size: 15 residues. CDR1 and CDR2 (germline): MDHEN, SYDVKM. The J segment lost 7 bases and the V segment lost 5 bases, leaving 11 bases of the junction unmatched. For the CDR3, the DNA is TGTGCCAGCAGTAGACAGGGGGTGACCTTAGGTGGCTACACCTTC. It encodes CASSRQGVTLGGYTF.

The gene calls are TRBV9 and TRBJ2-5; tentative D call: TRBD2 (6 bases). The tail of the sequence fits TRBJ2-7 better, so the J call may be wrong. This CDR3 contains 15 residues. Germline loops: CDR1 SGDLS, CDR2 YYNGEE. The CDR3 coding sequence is TGTGCCAGCAGCGTAGATTCTAGCGCCAACTACGAGCAGTACTTC. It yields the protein CASSVDSSANYEQYF.

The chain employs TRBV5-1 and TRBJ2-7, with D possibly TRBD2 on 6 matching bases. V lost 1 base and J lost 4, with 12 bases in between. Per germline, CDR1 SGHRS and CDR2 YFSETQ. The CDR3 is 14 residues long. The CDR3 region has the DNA TGCGCCAGCAGCTTGACAATCGGGGGATACGAGCAGTACTTC. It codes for CASSLTIGGYEQYF.

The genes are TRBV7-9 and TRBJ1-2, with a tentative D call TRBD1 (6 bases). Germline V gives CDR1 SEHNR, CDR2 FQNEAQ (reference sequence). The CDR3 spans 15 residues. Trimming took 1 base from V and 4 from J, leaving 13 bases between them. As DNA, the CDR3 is TGTGCCAGCAGCTTAGTCGGACAGACAACCTATGGCTACACCTTC. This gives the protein CASSLVGQTTYGYTF.

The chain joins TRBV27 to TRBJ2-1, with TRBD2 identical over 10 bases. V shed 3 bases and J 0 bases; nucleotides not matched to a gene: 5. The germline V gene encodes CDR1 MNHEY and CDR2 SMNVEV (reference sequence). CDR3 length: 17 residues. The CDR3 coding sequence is TGTGCCAGCAGTTTTATAGCGGGAGGAAGCTCCTACAATGAGCAGTTCTTC. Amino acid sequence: CASSFIAGGSSYNEQFF.